Below are 12 T cell receptor beta chains sequenced from a single sample in a study of OX40 agonist ivuxolimab in advanced cancers. TCRdb's table, derived via immunoSEQ multiplex PCR, lists solely in-frame clones and lacks some. The table lists some 70,000 clones, roughly nine tenths of them singletons, with 0.31% in the top ten. The input for sequencing was CD4+ or CD8+ T cells sorted from blood, taken in a trial of the OX40 agonist ivuxolimab. The receptors stem from an adult with an advanced solid tumor such as melanoma, head and neck, liver or kidney cancer.

Points on this clone: The sample holds other DNA sequences that translate to the same CDR3. The chain uses TRBV27 and TRBJ2-2; D perhaps matches TRBD1 (6 bases). Germline V gene lookup returns CDR1 MNHEY and CDR2 SMNVEV (reference sequence). The CDR3 is 15 amino acids. V was clipped by 10 bases and J by 5 bases, with 20 bases between them. This CDR3 is CATRTGNQGTGELFF. In DNA, the CDR3 is TGTGCCACCCGAACAGGGAATCAGGGGACCGGGGAGCTGTTTTTT.

This sequence joins TRBV11-2 and TRBJ1-1, with D perhaps TRBD1 (6 bases). Trimming shortened V by 2 bases and J by 3 bases, and 13 bases separated the two germline ends. The CDR3 covers 15 residues. Germline V gives CDR1 SGHAT, CDR2 FQNNGV. CDR3 amino acids: CASSLTGRVDTEAFF. The CDR3 coding sequence is TGTGCCAGCAGCTTAACAGGGCGAGTGGACACTGAAGCTTTCTTT.

This sequence joins TRBV6-5 and TRBJ1-3; D is possibly TRBD1 (5 bases). V gave up 6 bases and J gave up 0 bases, with 12 bases separating them. CDR1 is MNHEY, CDR2 SVGAGI, per germline. The CDR3 has 15 residues. CDR3 amino acids: CASSGRGGSGNTIYF. CDR3 sequence (DNA): TGTGCCAGCAGCGGTCGTGGGGGCTCTGGAAACACCATATATTTT.

The rearrangement uses TRBV10-1 and TRBJ2-7; 8 bases align to TRBD2. V dropped 6 bases and J dropped 6; count of bases not matched to a gene: 4. CDR3 size: 12 residues. Germline-derived CDR1 and CDR2 are WNHNN and SYGVQD (reference sequence). The CDR3 here is CASSPGTSEQYF. The CDR3 region has the DNA TGCGCCAGCAGCCCAGGGACTAGCGAGCAGTACTTC.

The chain has TRBV19 and TRBJ2-1, with 7 bases aligning to TRBD2. Trimming cost V 10 bases and J 0 bases; bases outside gene matches: 6. The V gene's germline CDR1 is LNHDA and CDR2 SQIVND (reference sequence). The CDR3 spans 14 residues. In DNA form, the CDR3 reads TGTGCCACAAGGTCGGGGGGCTCCTACAATGAGCAGTTCTTC. Protein: CATRSGGSYNEQFF.

This clone was seen only once. The chain couples TRBV7-2 to TRBJ2-7; TRBD2 aligns across 12 bases. Germline CDR1 reads SGHTA; CDR2 reads FQGNSA. V gave up 4 bases and J gave up 3 bases; unmatched junction bases: 1. The CDR3 consists of 14 residues. CDR3 coding DNA: TGTGCCAGCAGCTCGACTAGCGGGAGCTACGAGCAGTACTTC. Amino acid sequence: CASSSTSGSYEQYF.

The chain joins TRBV11-2 to TRBJ1-3; D is ambiguous. This CDR3 spans 15 amino acids. The germline V gene has CDR1 SGHAT and CDR2 FQNNGV. The V gene lost 1 base and the J gene lost 0 bases, with 7 bases spanning the gap. The CDR3 protein is CASSLVADSGNTIYF. The DNA for the CDR3 is TGTGCCAGCAGCTTAGTGGCGGACTCTGGAAACACCATATATTTT.

In its sample, this clone was seen a few times. The chain has TRBV4-1 and TRBJ1-5, with D possibly matching TRBD1 (5 bases). V dropped 3 bases and J dropped 4 bases, with 13 bases sitting between them. This CDR3 comprises 15 residues. The V gene's germline CDR1 is MGHRA and CDR2 YSYEKL. CDR3 residues: CASSQAAGKNQPQHF. CDR3 coding DNA: TGCGCCAGCAGCCAGGCGGCAGGGAAGAATCAGCCCCAGCATTTT.

V gene TRBV10-1 combines with J gene TRBJ1-1; a weak D match, TRBD1 (6 bases). This CDR3 has 14 amino acids. The V end lost 0 bases, the J end lost 11 bases, and 16 bases lay between the germline ends. Looked up from germline, CDR1 is WNHNN and CDR2 is SYGVQD (reference sequence). The CDR3 coding sequence is TGCGCCAGCAGTGAGTCGCGGGACACTCAAAAGGCTTTCTTT. Its translation: CASSESRDTQKAFF.

V is TRBV12-5 and J is TRBJ2-7; D unclear. With 6 bases removed from V and 3 bases from J, the gap between germline ends came to 6 bases. The CDR3 covers 11 residues. Per the germline V gene, CDR1 is LGHNT and CDR2 is FRNRAP. The CDR3 bases are TGTGCTAGTGGGCAAATCTACGAGCAGTACTTC. It encodes CASGQIYEQYF. The full variable domain, in which reference TRBV12-5 and TRBJ2-7 provide the parts outside the CDR3, is DARVTQTPRHKVTEMGQEVTMRCQPILGHNTVFWYRQTMMQGLELLAYFRNRAPLDDSGMPKDRFSAEMPDATLATLKIQPSEPRDSAVYFCASGQIYEQYFGPGTRLTVT.

The chain carries TRBV9 and TRBJ2-5, with 7 nucleotides matching TRBD2. The ends lost 4 bases at V and 5 bases at J; junction bases unmatched: 8. CDR3 length equals 14 residues. The V gene's germline CDR1 is SGDLS and CDR2 YYNGEE. The CDR3 DNA reads as TGTGCCAGCAGCCCCCGGGAGGCTTGGGAGACCCAGTACTTC. Translated: CASSPREAWETQYF.

This clone has a handful of counts. The chain uses TRBV7-6 and TRBJ2-1, with 8 bases aligning to TRBD1. CDR3 size: 12 residues. Germline V lookup: CDR1 SGHVS, CDR2 FNYEAQ. V lost 5 bases to trimming and J lost 10 bases; unmatched junction nucleotides: 4. DNA of the CDR3: TGTGCCAGCAGCCTTACAGGGGGAGAGCAGTTCTTC. Translated, it gives CASSLTGGEQFF.